This T cell receptor beta chain comes out of a study of quantifying T cell responses using KT2 cells. Study-wide context: TCR alpha and beta constant-region primers primed reverse transcription of RNA. Under optimum conditions, T4 ligation efficiency was estimated at more than 10%. Study-level points and caveats: Very high KT2 spike-in numbers caused saturation in KT2 sequence detection. KT2 sequences were detected down to about one KT2 cell per 100,000 PBMC.

Of note for this clonotype: Its antigen is as yet unknown.

The cDNA 3' end received a ligated oligonucleotide with a UMI. An equimolar mix of RC1.1 and RC1.2 primed the beta chain across TRBC1 and TRBC2. TCRdb processed the UMI-ligation and nested PCR reads anew with MiXCR; each CDR3 protein has one entry. The sample lists around 44,000 distinct CDR3 sequences, over 15% occurring once. In germline, CDR1 is SQVTM, CDR2 ANQGSEA. The CDR3 contains 16 residues. V was shortened by 3 bases and J by 0 bases, with 15 bases between the two germline ends. KT2, a clone with a known TCR, was spiked into unfractionated PBMC. The V and J genes are TRBV29-1 and TRBJ1-3; D is unclear. The sequence was obtained from a human donor. The sequenced sample consisted of PBMCs spiked with cells of the T cell clone KT2. CDR3 sequence: CSVELEASFSGNTIYF. Written as DNA, the CDR3 is TGCAGCGTTGAGTTGGAGGCCTCCTTCTCTGGAAACACCATATATTTT.